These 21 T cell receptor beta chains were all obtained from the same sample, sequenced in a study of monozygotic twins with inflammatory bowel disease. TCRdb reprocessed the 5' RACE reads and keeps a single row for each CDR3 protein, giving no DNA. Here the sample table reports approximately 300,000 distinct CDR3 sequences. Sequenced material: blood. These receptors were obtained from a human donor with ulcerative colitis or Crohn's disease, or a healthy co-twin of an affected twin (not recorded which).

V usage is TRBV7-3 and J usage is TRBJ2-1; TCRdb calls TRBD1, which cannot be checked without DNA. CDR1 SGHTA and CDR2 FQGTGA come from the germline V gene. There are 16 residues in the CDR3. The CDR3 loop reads CASSPAPPGQGNEQFF.

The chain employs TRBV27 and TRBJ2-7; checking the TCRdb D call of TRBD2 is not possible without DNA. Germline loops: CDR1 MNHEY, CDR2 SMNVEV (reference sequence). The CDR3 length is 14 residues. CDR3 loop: CASRSTLVPYEQYF.

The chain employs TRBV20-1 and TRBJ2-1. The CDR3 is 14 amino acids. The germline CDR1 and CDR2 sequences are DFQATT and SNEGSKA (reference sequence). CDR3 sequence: CSARSEYSYNEQFF.

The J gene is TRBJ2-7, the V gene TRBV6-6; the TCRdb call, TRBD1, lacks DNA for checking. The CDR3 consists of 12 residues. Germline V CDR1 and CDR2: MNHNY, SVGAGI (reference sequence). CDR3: CASSYAGYEQYF.

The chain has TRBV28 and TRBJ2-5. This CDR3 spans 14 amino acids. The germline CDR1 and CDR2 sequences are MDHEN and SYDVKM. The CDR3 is CASNFYDSHETQYF.

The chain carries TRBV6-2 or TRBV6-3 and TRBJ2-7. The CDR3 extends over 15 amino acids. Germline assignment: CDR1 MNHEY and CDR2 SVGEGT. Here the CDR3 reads CASSHLSTAVYEQYF.

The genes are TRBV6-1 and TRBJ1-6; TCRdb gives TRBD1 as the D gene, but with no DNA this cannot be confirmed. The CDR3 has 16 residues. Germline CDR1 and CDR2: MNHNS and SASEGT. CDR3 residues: CASSLSGTGGESPLHF.

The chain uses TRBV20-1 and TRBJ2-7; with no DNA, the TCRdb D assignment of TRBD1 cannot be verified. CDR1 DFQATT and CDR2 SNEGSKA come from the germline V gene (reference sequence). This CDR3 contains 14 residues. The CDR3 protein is CSAHTGFVSYEQYF.

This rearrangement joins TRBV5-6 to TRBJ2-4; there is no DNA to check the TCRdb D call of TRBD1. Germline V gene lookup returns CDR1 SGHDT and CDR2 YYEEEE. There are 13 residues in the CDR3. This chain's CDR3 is CASSGQGVDIQYF. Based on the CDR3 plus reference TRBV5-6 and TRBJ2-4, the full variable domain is DAGVTQSPTHLIKTRGQQVTLRCSPKSGHDTVSWYQQALGQGPQFIFQYYEEEERQRGNFPDRFSGHQFPNYSSELNVNALLLGDSALYLCASSGQGVDIQYFGAGTRLSVL.

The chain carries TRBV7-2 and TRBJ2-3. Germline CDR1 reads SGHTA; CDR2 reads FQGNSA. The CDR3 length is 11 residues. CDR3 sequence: CASSMIDTQYF. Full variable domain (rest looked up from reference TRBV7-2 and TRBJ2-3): GAGVSQSPSNKVTEKGKDVELRCDPISGHTALYWYRQSLGQGLEFLIYFQGNSAPDKSGLPSDRFSAERTGGSVSTLTIQRTQQEDSAVYLCASSMIDTQYFGPGTRLTVL.

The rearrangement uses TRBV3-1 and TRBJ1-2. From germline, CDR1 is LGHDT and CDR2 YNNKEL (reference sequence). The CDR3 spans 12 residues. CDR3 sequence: CASSQENHGYTF.

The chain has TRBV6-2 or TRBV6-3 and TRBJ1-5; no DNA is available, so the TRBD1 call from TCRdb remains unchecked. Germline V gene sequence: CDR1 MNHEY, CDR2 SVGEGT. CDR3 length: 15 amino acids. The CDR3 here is CASSYGWTVNQPQHF.

The CDR3 here is CASSLTRPHEQYF. The chain has TRBV5-1 and TRBJ2-7. The germline gives CDR1 SGHRS, CDR2 YFSETQ. The CDR3 runs to 13 residues.

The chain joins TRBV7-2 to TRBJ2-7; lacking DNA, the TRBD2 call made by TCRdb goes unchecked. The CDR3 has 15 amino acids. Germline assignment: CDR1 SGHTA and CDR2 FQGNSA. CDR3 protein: CASSRPTSGFHEQYF.

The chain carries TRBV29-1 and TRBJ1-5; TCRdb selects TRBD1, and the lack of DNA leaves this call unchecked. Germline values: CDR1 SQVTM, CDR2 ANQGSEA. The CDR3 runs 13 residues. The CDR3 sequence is CSVGWGSGQPQHF. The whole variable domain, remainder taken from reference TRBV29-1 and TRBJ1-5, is SAVISQKPSRDICQRGTSLTIQCQVDSQVTMMFWYRQQPGQSLTLIATANQGSEATYESGFVIDKFPISRPNLTFSTLTVSNMSPEDSSIYLCSVGWGSGQPQHFGDGTRLSIL.

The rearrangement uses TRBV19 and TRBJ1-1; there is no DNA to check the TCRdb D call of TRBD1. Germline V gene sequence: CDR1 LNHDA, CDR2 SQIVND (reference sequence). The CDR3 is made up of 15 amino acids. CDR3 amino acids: CASSTTGQRNTEAFF.

CDR3 sequence reads: CASSQIQGRGYTGELFF. The chain joins TRBV14 to TRBJ2-2; TCRdb selects TRBD2, and the lack of DNA leaves this call unchecked. CDR1 is SGHDN and CDR2 is FVKESK in the germline V gene. This CDR3 is built from 17 residues.

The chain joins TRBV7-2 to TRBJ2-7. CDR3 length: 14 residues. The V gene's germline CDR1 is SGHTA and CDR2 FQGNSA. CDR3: CASSPRQGPYEQYF.

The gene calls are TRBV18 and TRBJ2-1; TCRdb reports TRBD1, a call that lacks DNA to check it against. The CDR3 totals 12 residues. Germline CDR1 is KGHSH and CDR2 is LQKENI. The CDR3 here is CASSPPGLGEFF.

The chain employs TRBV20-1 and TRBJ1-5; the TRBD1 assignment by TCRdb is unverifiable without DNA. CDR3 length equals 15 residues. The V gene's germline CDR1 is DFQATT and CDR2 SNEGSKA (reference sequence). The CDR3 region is CSARDGGRVNQPQHF.

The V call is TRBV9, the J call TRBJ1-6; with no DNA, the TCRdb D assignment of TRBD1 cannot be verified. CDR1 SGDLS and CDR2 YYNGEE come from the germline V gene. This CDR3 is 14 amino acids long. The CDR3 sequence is CASSWGVTGSPLHF.